Listed below are T cell receptor beta chains from one sample, sequenced in a study of molecular identifiers for immune sequencing clone quantification. One entry per CDR3 protein, called by TCRdb with MiXCR from the PCR reads. The sample contains hundreds of thousands of distinct CDR3 sequences, less than 20% of which appear only once. The sequenced sample was naive CD8+ T cells from blood, with Jurkat cell RNA spiked in. The source is a human donor in good health. Some libraries in this study had Jurkat cell RNA spiked in. Each CDR3 is given with its conserved first and last residue. The D gene is left open where the match is weak.

TRBD2 | TRBV5-4 | CASSHQGATSGSYEQYF
. | TRBV5-1 | CASSLNKGMNTEAFF
. | TRBV7-9 | CASSSSSTDTQHF
. | TRBV7-9 | CASSLVGFGVGNEQYF
TRBD2 | TRBV4-3 | CASSQITGTSGIYEQYF
TRBD2 | TRBV9 | CTSSASGTYEQYF
. | TRBV12-3/TRBV12-4 | CASSLGPLNEAFF
TRBD1 | TRBV29-1 | CSVAGTGSPGELFF
TRBD1 | TRBV3-1 | CASSQEDRGYHLSSYEQYF
TRBD2 | TRBV2 | CASSEVQLGGDTQYF
. | TRBV4-1 | CASSQDFSWVTGELFF
. | TRBV20-1 | CSAKTISYEQYF
. | TRBV4-3 | CASSQKPGQEETQYF
. | TRBV19 | CASSIGLTQAYNEQFF
. | TRBV5-1 | CASSMVAGTGELFF
TRBD2 | TRBV5-1 | CASSFSGGASYEQYF
. | TRBV7-6 | CASSLEEDQPQHF
. | TRBV9 | CASSVADRDLNTEAFF
TRBD2 | TRBV28 | CASSSTSGQDTQYF
. | TRBV7-8 | CASSLVVSRETQYF
TRBD1 | TRBV27 | CASSHGVGTEFNQPQHF
. | TRBV19 | CASSIGTAVSFRDTQHF
TRBD2 | TRBV2 | CASTPGTTNTGELFF
. | TRBV12-3/TRBV12-4 | CASSPIGDEEQEKLFF
. | TRBV6-5 | CASSLGRGGHTEAFF
TRBD2 | TRBV6-5 | CASSYSRGLADNEQFF
. | TRBV4-1 | CASSQASSRNTEAFF
TRBD1 | TRBV28 | CASSSNLQGANQPQHF
. | TRBV2 | CASSWGIGSANTGELFF
. | TRBV7-9 | CASNLELAPFEQFF
TRBD2 | TRBV20-1 | CSARGAGGPLEQYF
. | TRBV10-3 | CAISDFRQPNYGYTF
TRBD1 | TRBV5-1 | CASSLPTGVGNTIYF
TRBD1 | TRBV16 | CASSQGPGQGNYEQYF
. | TRBV19 | CASMFTFGEGRATNEKLFF
. | TRBV19 | CASSRFLNTGELFF
. | TRBV29-1 | CSVAGTSTDTQYF
TRBD2 | TRBV4-1 | CASSHGTSEQYF
. | TRBV6-2/TRBV6-3 | CASSSIREDTEAFF
. | TRBV7-9 | CASSSQGDEAFF
TRBD1 | TRBV28 | CASKEPGTGYQPQHF
. | TRBV15 | CATSRENYAAVTDTQYF
. | TRBV29-1 | CSVDQGLNEQFF
TRBD1 | TRBV5-3 | CARSLAVGGADTEAFF
. | TRBV4-2 | CASSPPSGPSTDTQYF
. | TRBV30 | CAWSVRGPRENRKNYGYTF